This entry describes one T cell receptor beta chain. The sample is drawn from a study of blood T cell repertoires in COVID-19. At the level of the study: PBMCs, B-cell-depleted T cells, or T cells provided the cDNA or gDNA that made up the material.

CDR1 and CDR2 from the germline V gene are SGHNT and YYREEE (reference sequence). With 4 bases clipped from V and 0 bases from J, the junction kept 3 bases outside the gene matches. The CDR3 consists of 15 residues. Repertoires were generated with immunoSEQ multiplex PCR, while TCRdb's copy carries only in-frame clones and drops some. Altogether 150,000 to 200,000 clones are present, approximately 80% being singletons, with the ten largest covering approximately 11%. The chain combines TRBV5-4 with TRBJ2-2; 7 nucleotides agree with TRBD1. Sequencing was done on a sample of peripheral blood. The receptor was derived from a human donor in a cohort sampled during active COVID-19. CDR3 region: CASSDGTANTGELFF. CDR3 DNA: TGTGCCAGCAGCGATGGGACAGCGAACACCGGGGAGCTGTTTTTT.